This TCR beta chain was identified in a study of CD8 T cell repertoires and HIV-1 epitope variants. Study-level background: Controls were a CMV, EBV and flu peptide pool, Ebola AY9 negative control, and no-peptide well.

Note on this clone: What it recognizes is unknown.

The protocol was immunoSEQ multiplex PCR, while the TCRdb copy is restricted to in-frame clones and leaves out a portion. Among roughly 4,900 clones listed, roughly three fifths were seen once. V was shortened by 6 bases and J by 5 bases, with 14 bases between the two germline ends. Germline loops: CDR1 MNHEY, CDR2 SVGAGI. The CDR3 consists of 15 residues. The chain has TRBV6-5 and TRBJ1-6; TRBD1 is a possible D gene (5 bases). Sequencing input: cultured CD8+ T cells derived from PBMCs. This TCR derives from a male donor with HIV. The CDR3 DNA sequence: TGTGCCAGCAGGGACGGGGACGGGAATAATTCACCCCTCCACTTT. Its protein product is CASRDGDGNNSPLHF.